The 14 T cell receptor beta chains given below trace back to one sample, sequenced in a study of blood T cell repertoires in COVID-19. Sequencing was performed with immunoSEQ multiplex PCR; in TCRdb, only in-frame clones are kept and a portion is missing. The table shows around 400,000 clones, with around 87% occurring only once. Sequencing input: peripheral blood. These receptors all come from a woman between 25 and 40 years old with COVID-19, enrolled during active disease.

This sequence joins TRBV7-6 and TRBJ1-1; a weak D match, TRBD1 (6 bases). There are 15 residues in the CDR3. V was clipped by 1 base and J by 4 bases, with 13 bases between them. Per germline, CDR1 SGHVS and CDR2 FNYEAQ. This CDR3 reads CASSLGAGESTEAFF. In DNA, the CDR3 is TGTGCCAGCAGCTTAGGGGCAGGGGAGAGCACTGAAGCTTTCTTT.

The genes are TRBV6-5 and TRBJ2-7, with TRBD1 matching over 12 bases. Germline V gene data show CDR1 as MNHEY and CDR2 as SVGAGI. The CDR3 is made up of 15 amino acids. The V gene end was trimmed by 7 bases and the J gene end by 4 bases; junction bases not matched to a gene: 8. The chain's CDR3 is CASTSPGQGAYEQYF. The CDR3 region has the DNA TGTGCCAGCACCTCCCCGGGACAGGGGGCTTACGAGCAGTACTTC.

The genes are TRBV11-2 and TRBJ1-3; maybe TRBD1 (6 bases). The CDR3 totals 15 residues. Germline lookup yields CDR1 SGHAT and CDR2 FQNNGV. Trimming took off 5 bases at V and 0 bases at J, with 11 bases between the two ends. CDR3 DNA sequence: TGTGCCAGCAGCATCAGGGGTGCCTCTGGAAACACCATATATTTT. Its protein is CASSIRGASGNTIYF.

The V and J genes are TRBV5-1 and TRBJ2-7; D gene unclear. Germline-derived CDR1 and CDR2 are SGHRS and YFSETQ. V was trimmed by 3 bases and J by 0 bases, leaving 7 bases between them. The CDR3 contains 13 residues. CDR3 in amino acids: CASSWSSSYEQYF. The CDR3 DNA sequence: TGCGCCAGCAGCTGGTCGAGCTCCTACGAGCAGTACTTC.

This chain joins TRBV7-9 and TRBJ2-5, with D perhaps matching TRBD1 (6 bases). CDR3 length equals 14 residues. In germline, CDR1 is SEHNR, CDR2 FQNEAQ (reference sequence). Trimming removed 2 bases at V and 0 bases at J, with 7 bases between. In DNA form, the CDR3 reads TGTGCCAGCAGCTTAAACAGGGACCAAGAGACCCAGTACTTC. Its translation: CASSLNRDQETQYF.

The V and J genes are TRBV5-6 and TRBJ1-5; TRBD1 is a possible D gene (6 bases). The germline V gene has CDR1 SGHDT and CDR2 YYEEEE. The CDR3 consists of 15 residues. Between the trimmed V and J ends, which lost 0 bases and 5 bases, there was a span of 12 bases. CDR3 in DNA: TGTGCCAGCAGCTTGGCTGGGGGCGCCGATCAGCCCCAGCATTTT. It translates to CASSLAGGADQPQHF.

The rearrangement uses TRBV2 and TRBJ2-1; 13 bases line up with TRBD2. Unmatched junction bases numbered 6, after V lost 5 bases and J lost 2 bases. Per germline, CDR1 SNHLY and CDR2 FYNNEI. This CDR3 is built from 17 residues. CDR3 amino acids: CASSSRTSGGPYNEQFF. The CDR3 DNA follows: TGTGCCAGCAGTTCCCGGACTAGCGGGGGACCCTACAATGAGCAGTTCTTC.

The chain carries TRBV6-5 and TRBJ1-2; weak D call: TRBD1 (6 bases). The ends were cut back, 2 bases at V and 8 bases at J, with 9 bases in the middle. The V gene's germline CDR1 is MNHEY and CDR2 SVGAGI. The length of the CDR3 is 12 residues. The CDR3 DNA is TGTGCCAGCAGTTACGGGGGCTGGGGCTACACCTTC. Translated: CASSYGGWGYTF.

The chain combines TRBV5-8 with TRBJ2-7, with D possibly TRBD1 on 7 matching bases. The CDR3 has 14 residues. V lost 7 bases, J lost 3 bases, and 17 bases lay in between. Germline V lookup: CDR1 SGHTS, CDR2 YDEGEE. DNA for the CDR3: TGTGCCAGCGCCCACAGGGGAGGAGGCTACGAGCAGTACTTC. Its translation is CASAHRGGGYEQYF.

The chain employs TRBV7-9 and TRBJ2-3; possible D gene TRBD2, 6 bases. Germline assignment: CDR1 SEHNR and CDR2 FQNEAQ (reference sequence). Trimming stripped 1 base from V and 4 bases from J, with 12 bases between. The CDR3 length is 15 residues. The CDR3 DNA follows: TGTGCCAGCAGCTTAGGTGGAGGGACCCCAGATACGCAGTATTTT. Protein product: CASSLGGGTPDTQYF.

J is TRBJ1-5 and V is TRBV30, with a weak D call TRBD1 (5 bases). This CDR3 has 15 amino acids. Germline CDR1 GTSNPN, CDR2 SVGIG (reference sequence). V dropped 2 bases and J dropped 0 bases, with 11 bases sitting between them. This chain's CDR3 is CAWSPGHLSNQPQHF. CDR3 bases: TGTGCCTGGAGTCCCGGACATCTTAGCAATCAGCCCCAGCATTTT.

The chain employs TRBV19 and TRBJ2-1; tentative D call: TRBD2 (6 bases). CDR3 length: 13 residues. Germline V gives CDR1 LNHDA, CDR2 SQIVND (reference sequence). Between the trimmed V and J ends, which lost 3 bases and 10 bases, there was a span of 13 bases. The CDR3, as DNA: TGTGCCAGTAGTATGAATGGCGGGACCGAGCAGTTCTTC. Translated, it gives CASSMNGGTEQFF.

This clone was observed a handful of times. This CDR3 is also generated by other DNA sequences in the sample. This chain joins TRBV25-1 and TRBJ2-7; 9 nucleotides align to TRBD2. V was pared by 4 bases and J by 3 bases, with 10 bases of the junction left unmatched. Germline V gene lookup returns CDR1 MGHDK and CDR2 SYGVNS. The CDR3 sequence is 16 residues long. Here the CDR3 reads CASSGGLAGEGYEQYF. The CDR3 DNA sequence: TGTGCCAGCAGTGGGGGTTTAGCGGGAGAGGGCTACGAGCAGTACTTC.

This chain uses TRBV18 with TRBJ2-1; 8 bases align to TRBD2. Germline loops: CDR1 KGHSH, CDR2 LQKENI. The V gene end was trimmed by 0 bases and the J gene end by 4 bases; junction bases not matched to a gene: 20. The CDR3 has 21 amino acids. In DNA form, the CDR3 reads TGTGCCAGCTCACCACCGGCCGAAGAGGCGCCAGCGGGAGCAGGATACAATGAGCAGTTCTTC. Translated: CASSPPAEEAPAGAGYNEQFF. Filled out from reference TRBV18 and TRBJ2-1, the complete variable domain reads NAGVMQNPRHLVRRRGQEARLRCSPMKGHSHVYWYRQLPEEGLKFMVYLQKENIIDESGMPKERFSAEFPKEGPSILRIQQVVRGDSAAYFCASSPPAEEAPAGAGYNEQFFGPGTRLTVL.